A selection of T cell receptor beta chains follows, all from one sample in a study of blood T cell repertoires in COVID-19. The method was immunoSEQ multiplex PCR; TCRdb's version includes in-frame clones alone and lacks a portion of them. This sample has some 250,000 clones; around 80% occur once, and the top ten carry 25% to 35%. What was sequenced was peripheral blood. The origin of the receptors is a man aged 35-49 years with acute or convalescent COVID-19. Both conserved end residues are part of each CDR3. D genes are given only for firm matches. The size field is filled for only some rows; it gives once, few, many or a size class.

clone_size	v_call	d_call	j_call	cdr3_length	cdr3_nt	cdr3_aa
few	TRBV24-1	-	TRBJ2-6	17	TGTGCCACCGGCCCTCGTGGCTCATCCTCTGGGGCCAACGTCCTGACTTTC	CATGPRGSSSGANVLTF
-	TRBV30	TRBD2	TRBJ2-5	16	TGTGCCTGGAGTGTAGGCATAGCGGGAGGAGGGGAGACCCAGTACTTC	CAWSVGIAGGGETQYF
-	TRBV19	TRBD2	TRBJ2-5	16	TGTGCCAGTAGGCCCGGACTAGCGGGAGACGGAGAGACCCAGTACTTC	CASRPGLAGDGETQYF
-	TRBV15	-	TRBJ2-1	18	TGTGCCACCAGCAGATTAGACGAAGCGGAAAGCTCCTACAATGAGCAGTTCTTC	CATSRLDEAESSYNEQFF
-	TRBV27	-	TRBJ2-7	13	TGTGCCAGCAGTTTATACAGGCAGTACGAGCAGTACTTC	CASSLYRQYEQYF
few	TRBV19	-	TRBJ2-1	14	TGTGCCAGTAGGGGCGGGACGTCCTACAATGAGCAGTTCTTC	CASRGGTSYNEQFF
-	TRBV29-1	TRBD1	TRBJ1-2	10	TGCAGCACAGGACAGGAGAGCTACACCTTC	CSTGQESYTF
-	TRBV19	-	TRBJ2-5	16	TGTGCCAGTAGTATTCAGTTCGGGGAAGGCCAAGAGACCCAGTACTTC	CASSIQFGEGQETQYF
-	TRBV2	-	TRBJ2-7	14	TGTGCCAGCAGTCCAAGGCTAGCGACCTACGAGCAGTACTTC	CASSPRLATYEQYF
-	TRBV18	TRBD1	TRBJ1-1	15	TGTGCCAGCTCAGAGTTCGGACAGGCGAACACTGAAGCTTTCTTT	CASSEFGQANTEAFF
-	TRBV29-1	TRBD2	TRBJ2-3	14	TGCAGCGTTGAAGGGGGGAGGGCCCCAGATACGCAGTATTTT	CSVEGGRAPDTQYF
-	TRBV5-1	TRBD1	TRBJ1-2	14	TGCGCCAGCAGCTTGGGACAGGGGGTAGGTGGCTACACCTTC	CASSLGQGVGGYTF
-	TRBV3-1/TRBV3-2	-	TRBJ1-4	13	TGTGCCAGCAGAGGGGTCACTAATGAAAAACTGTTTTTT	CASRGVTNEKLFF
once	TRBV6-5	TRBD1	TRBJ1-1	15	TGTGCCAGCAGTCCCCGGGACAGCTTGAACACTGGGGCTTTCTTT	CASSPRDSLNTGAFF
few	TRBV7-9	-	TRBJ1-1	15	TGTGCCAGCATCGAAACGACTCAAGTGAACACTGAAGCTTTCTTT	CASIETTQVNTEAFF
-	TRBV4-2	TRBD1	TRBJ1-1	18	TGTGCCAGCAGCACTATTTATACAGGGGCAGGAGGGAACACTGAAGCTTTCTTT	CASSTIYTGAGGNTEAFF
-	TRBV30	TRBD2	TRBJ2-1	14	TGTGCCTGGAGTCCTAGCGGTCTTTGGGATGAGCAGTTCTTC	CAWSPSGLWDEQFF
-	TRBV4-1	TRBD2	TRBJ2-7	18	TGCGCCAGCAGCCAAGATAAGGGAGCCGGGACTAGGGACCACGAGCAGTACTTC	CASSQDKGAGTRDHEQYF
-	TRBV4-1	-	TRBJ1-4	16	TGCGCCAGCAGCCAGAGATTGACAGGCTCTAATGAAAAACTGTTTTTT	CASSQRLTGSNEKLFF
-	TRBV5-4	-	TRBJ2-5	15	TGTGCCAGCAGCTTGGAATCTCTGGGCGGGGAGACCCAGTACTTC	CASSLESLGGETQYF
-	TRBV29-1	TRBD1	TRBJ2-7	13	TGCAGCGTTAGGAGGACAGGGGGAAACGAGCAGTACTTC	CSVRRTGGNEQYF
once	TRBV7-2	-	TRBJ2-5	15	TGTGCCAGCAGCTTACAACCAGGGAACCAAGAGACCCAGTACTTC	CASSLQPGNQETQYF
-	TRBV4-3	-	TRBJ2-1	12	TGCGCCAGCGGGTGGTCAGGTAATGAGCAGTTCTTC	CASGWSGNEQFF
-	TRBV9	TRBD1	TRBJ2-1	15	TGTGCCAGCAGCGTAGGTGGGACAGGGAACAATGAGCAGTTCTTC	CASSVGGTGNNEQFF
-	TRBV19	-	TRBJ1-5	15	TGTGCCAGTAGTATCCTGCGAATTAGCAATCAGCCCCAGCATTTT	CASSILRISNQPQHF
-	TRBV7-9	-	TRBJ1-6	13	TGTGCCAGCAGCTTTTCGTATAATTCACCCCTCCACTTT	CASSFSYNSPLHF
-	TRBV7-8	TRBD1	TRBJ1-5	15	TGTGCCAGCAGCCCGGAGACAGGGCGAGATCAGCCCCAGCATTTT	CASSPETGRDQPQHF
few	TRBV6-5	-	TRBJ1-1	12	TGTGCCAGCGCCAGGGTGGAGGGTGAAGCTTTCTTT	CASARVEGEAFF
-	TRBV7-9	-	TRBJ1-5	15	TGTGCCAGCAGCTTAACTGGCGGATTCAATCAGCCCCAGCATTTT	CASSLTGGFNQPQHF
-	TRBV7-9	TRBD2	TRBJ2-5	19	TGTGCCAGCAGCCCCGGGCCGGGGATTTTAGCGGGGGACCAAGAGACCCAGTACTTC	CASSPGPGILAGDQETQYF
-	TRBV28	TRBD1	TRBJ1-1	15	TGTGCCAGCACCTTATGGACAGGGAAGAACACTGAAGCTTTCTTT	CASTLWTGKNTEAFF
-	TRBV6-5	TRBD1	TRBJ2-5	11	TGTGCCAGCAACAGGGGAGAGACCCAGTACTTC	CASNRGETQYF
-	TRBV12-3/TRBV12-4	-	TRBJ1-4	13	TGTGCCAGCAGTTTATGGGGCGATGAAAAACTGTTTTTT	CASSLWGDEKLFF
few	TRBV27	-	TRBJ1-5	14	TGTGCCAGCAGTGTTCGGGCAGGGAACCAGCCCCAGCATTTT	CASSVRAGNQPQHF
once	TRBV11-2	-	TRBJ1-1	13	TGTGCCAGCAGCTTAGGCAGGGAATATGAAGCTTTCTTT	CASSLGREYEAFF
few	TRBV7-9	-	TRBJ1-6	14	TGTGCCAGCAGCTCCGGGGCAGGGGAATCACCCCTCCACTTT	CASSSGAGESPLHF
-	TRBV19	-	TRBJ2-5	16	TGTGCCAGTAGCCCCTTTGCGGCGGGGAACCAAGAGACCCAGTACTTC	CASSPFAAGNQETQYF
large	TRBV3-1/TRBV3-2	-	TRBJ2-1	15	TGTGCCAGCAGCCCGGACTTGAGCTCCTACAATGAGCAGTTCTTC	CASSPDLSSYNEQFF
-	TRBV6-5	-	TRBJ2-4	14	TGTGCCAGCAGTTCTACAGGGCCCAAAAACATTCAGTACTTC	CASSSTGPKNIQYF
-	TRBV7-3	TRBD1	TRBJ2-1	13	TGTGCCAGCAGCTACGGGACAGGAGAAGAGCAGTTCTTC	CASSYGTGEEQFF
few	TRBV5-4	-	TRBJ1-4	15	TGTGCCAGCAGCTCGAAAGGAGCGGCTAATGAAAAACTGTTTTTT	CASSSKGAANEKLFF
-	TRBV6-5	-	TRBJ2-1	16	TGTGCCAGCAGTTACTCTAGATCAAGCTCCTACAATGAGCAGTTCTTC	CASSYSRSSSYNEQFF
few	TRBV5-1	-	TRBJ1-4	15	TGCGCCAGCAGCTTGACGTACAAGCGGGAGGAAAAACTGTTTTTT	CASSLTYKREEKLFF
-	TRBV10-2	TRBD1	TRBJ1-2	15	TGCGCCAGCAGTGAGTCACAGGGGGCTTACTATGGCTACACCTTC	CASSESQGAYYGYTF
-	TRBV7-2	-	TRBJ2-7	13	TGTGCCAGCAGCGTACAGGTAAACTACGAGCAGTACTTC	CASSVQVNYEQYF
-	TRBV5-1	-	TRBJ2-2	15	TGCGCCAGCAGCTTGGAACAGGGTCGGACCGGGGAGCTGTTTTTT	CASSLEQGRTGELFF
-	TRBV28	TRBD1	TRBJ2-3	14	TGTGCCAGCAGTCCCTGGACAGGGGACGATACGCAGTATTTT	CASSPWTGDDTQYF
-	TRBV9	TRBD2	TRBJ2-3	15	TGTGCCAGCAGCAAAGGACTAGGGAGGACAGATACGCAGTATTTT	CASSKGLGRTDTQYF
few	TRBV27	-	TRBJ1-2	13	TGTGCCAGCAGTGACCCGGGGGGCGAAGGCTACACCTTC	CASSDPGGEGYTF
once	TRBV27	TRBD1	TRBJ1-5	16	TGTGCCAGCAGTCCCATGACAGGGGGCCTCGGTCAGCCCCAGCATTTT	CASSPMTGGLGQPQHF
-	TRBV5-4	-	TRBJ1-4	16	TGTGCCAGCAGCTTGGGGCAGGGTCGGTCTAATGAAAAACTGTTTTTT	CASSLGQGRSNEKLFF
-	TRBV5-1	TRBD2	TRBJ2-6	18	TGCGCCAGCAGCTTAAGCGGGGCCCTCCTTTCTGGGGCCAACGTCCTGACTTTC	CASSLSGALLSGANVLTF
-	TRBV11-2	-	TRBJ1-2	12	TGTGCCAGCAGCGAGGGCGTGGATGGCTACACCTTC	CASSEGVDGYTF